The 11 T cell receptor beta chains presented below share a single source sample, sequenced in a study of human T cells and chemical hapten exposure. Time point noted: healthy volunteer bleed at 6 weeks. Total RNA came from unfractionated whole blood. TCRdb recomputed calls from the RACE reads with MiXCR, one row per CDR3 protein. The sample has approximately 59,000 distinct CDR3 sequences; about 6% are singletons. The sample comprised whole blood. These receptors came from a female donor in good health. Some clones in this sample may be carry-over from other donors' samples.

V usage is TRBV4-2 and J usage is TRBJ1-3; D gene uncertain. The germline V gene encodes CDR1 LGHNA and CDR2 YNFKEQ. Trimming took 1 base from V and 4 from J, leaving 5 bases between them. The CDR3 length is 13 residues. The CDR3 DNA follows: TGTGCCAGCAGCCAAGGAGGAGGAAACACCATATATTTT. Translation: CASSQGGGNTIYF.

This clonotype has a count of ten or more. The chain joins TRBV25-1 to TRBJ2-3; the D gene is possibly TRBD1 (6 bases). The germline V and J ends were trimmed by 10 bases and 4 bases, with 12 bases remaining between them. CDR1 and CDR2 from the germline V gene are MGHDK and SYGVNS. This CDR3 contains 12 residues. The CDR3, as DNA: TGTGCCACCAAACAGGGCGCAGATACGCAGTATTTT. It encodes CATKQGADTQYF.

This clonotype showed up many times. The chain is built from TRBV7-8 and TRBJ1-6, with D perhaps matching TRBD1 (6 bases). Germline values: CDR1 SGHVS, CDR2 FQNEAQ. Between the trimmed V and J ends, which lost 5 bases and 7 bases, there was a span of 12 bases. This CDR3 region has 14 residues. The CDR3: CASSTQGQNSPLHF. CDR3 DNA: TGTGCCAGCAGCACCCAAGGACAGAATTCACCCCTCCACTTT.

Many counts were recorded for this clonotype. This chain connects TRBV28 to TRBJ1-5; weak D call: TRBD1 (6 bases). The CDR3 loop spans 17 amino acids. Trimming removed 1 base at V and 4 bases at J, with 17 bases between. Germline lookup yields CDR1 MDHEN and CDR2 SYDVKM. The CDR3 protein is CASSLFIDRTRNQPQHF. CDR3 in DNA: TGTGCCAGCAGTTTATTTATCGACAGGACCAGGAATCAGCCCCAGCATTTT.

This clonotype was recorded many times. The rearrangement joins TRBV6-5 to TRBJ1-1; D gene ambiguous. From germline, CDR1 is MNHEY and CDR2 SVGAGI. The CDR3 loop spans 12 amino acids. V was trimmed by 4 bases and J by 0 bases, leaving 3 bases between them. The DNA for the CDR3 is TGTGCCAGCAGTTCAGTGAACACTGAAGCTTTCTTT. As protein: CASSSVNTEAFF.

The rearrangement uses TRBV14 and TRBJ2-5; TRBD1 aligns across 7 bases. There are 16 residues in the CDR3. Germline CDR1 is SGHDN and CDR2 is FVKESK. J gave up 7 bases and V 1 base, and 12 bases lay outside the gene matches. The CDR3 sequence is CASSQAPGQFFGTQYF. For the CDR3, the DNA is TGTGCCAGCAGCCAAGCTCCGGGACAGTTTTTTGGGACCCAGTACTTC.

This clonotype was found many times. J is TRBJ1-6 and V is TRBV2, with 8 bases lining up with TRBD1. This CDR3 is built from 16 residues. In germline, CDR1 is SNHLY, CDR2 FYNNEI. V lost 5 bases to trimming and J lost 6 bases; unmatched junction nucleotides: 9. CDR3 region: CASSPDRVPLNSPLHF. CDR3 bases: TGTGCCAGCAGTCCGGACAGGGTCCCTCTTAATTCACCCCTCCACTTT.

This clonotype was found many times. The chain employs TRBV5-1 and TRBJ1-2; 7 nucleotides match TRBD1. V was clipped by 4 bases and J by 4 bases; unmatched bases: 10. Looked up from germline, CDR1 is SGHRS and CDR2 is YFSETQ. The CDR3 contains 15 residues. The DNA of the CDR3 is TGCGCCAGCAGCCCCTATACAGGGGTTCCCTATGGCTACACCTTC. It is translated as CASSPYTGVPYGYTF.

The J gene is TRBJ1-4, the V gene TRBV28; D is uncertain. The CDR3 is made up of 13 amino acids. Germline lookup yields CDR1 MDHEN and CDR2 SYDVKM. V shed 5 bases and J shed 8 bases, with 12 bases lying between them. In nucleotides, the CDR3 is TGTGCCAGCAGTCCCGACATCGCCGAAAAACTGTTTTTT. Protein: CASSPDIAEKLFF.

This clonotype was seen a few times. CDR3 nucleotides: TGCAGTGCTTCAACGGGGGCGGGCTCGGTCGAGCAGTACTTC. Its protein is CSASTGAGSVEQYF. V usage is TRBV20-1 and J usage is TRBJ2-7, with D perhaps being TRBD1 or TRBD2 (6 bases each). The V gene lost 5 bases and the J gene lost 6 bases, with 20 bases spanning the gap. From germline, CDR1 is DFQATT and CDR2 SNEGSKA (reference sequence). The CDR3 totals 14 residues.

CDR3 nucleotide sequence: TGTGCCAGCAGTTTACCTCCTAAACTGTCATCGAACACCGGGGAGCTGTTTTTT. This translates into CASSLPPKLSSNTGELFF. This chain links TRBV28 with TRBJ2-2; D unclear. V lost 2 bases and J 0 bases, leaving 16 bases between the germline ends. The CDR3 is 18 residues long. CDR1 and CDR2 from the germline V gene are MDHEN and SYDVKM. Full variable domain (outside the CDR3, taken from reference TRBV28 and TRBJ2-2): DVKVTQSSRYLVKRTGEKVFLECVQDMDHENMFWYRQDPGLGLRLIYFSYDVKMKEKGDIPEGYSVSREKKERFSLILESASTNQTSMYLCASSLPPKLSSNTGELFFGEGSRLTVL.